These 17 T cell receptor beta chains came from one sample sequenced in a study of graft-versus-host responses after intestinal transplantation. Their target antigens are unknown. Assay: immunoSEQ multiplex PCR; the TCRdb copy retains only in-frame clones and omits some. Of over 85,000 clones in the sample, 93% were seen once. Sequencing was performed on unstimulated CD8+ T cells sorted from spleen or lymph node cells, taken before intestinal transplant. The receptor set was obtained from a human donor who received an intestinal transplant.

V is TRBV15 and J is TRBJ2-1; no clear D. Trimming took off 1 base at V and 6 bases at J, with 10 bases between the two ends. The CDR3 spans 14 residues. From germline, CDR1 is LNHNV and CDR2 YYDKDF (reference sequence). The CDR3 is CATSRGMEINEQFF. CDR3 nucleotide sequence: TGTGCCACCAGCAGAGGAATGGAGATCAATGAGCAGTTCTTC.

The chain is built from TRBV6-1 and TRBJ1-1, with 8 bases aligning to TRBD1. The CDR3 runs to 16 residues. The germline CDR1 and CDR2 sequences are MNHNS and SASEGT. With 0 bases clipped from V and 7 bases from J, the junction kept 10 bases outside the gene matches. The CDR3 region is CASSEARYRGGIEAFF. CDR3 bases: TGTGCCAGCAGTGAAGCGAGGTACAGGGGGGGAATTGAAGCTTTCTTT.

V is TRBV2 and J is TRBJ2-5; no definite D call. This CDR3 is 14 amino acids long. With 11 bases removed from V and 4 bases from J, the gap between germline ends came to 20 bases. Germline V lookup: CDR1 SNHLY, CDR2 FYNNEI. The chain's CDR3 is CAGTLLTLGETQYF. DNA for the CDR3: TGTGCCGGAACTCTACTAACGCTGGGAGAGACCCAGTACTTC. Full variable domain (rest looked up from reference TRBV2 and TRBJ2-5): EPEVTQTPSHQVTQMGQEVILRCVPISNHLYFYWYRQILGQKVEFLVSFYNNEISEKSEIFDDQFSVERPDGSNFTLKIRSTKLEDSAMYFCAGTLLTLGETQYFGPGTRLLVL.

This chain connects TRBV27 to TRBJ2-7; TRBD2 matches at 8 bases. Germline-derived CDR1 and CDR2 are MNHEY and SMNVEV (reference sequence). After removal of 2 bases from V and 1 base from J, the junction contained 7 bases not matched to a gene. This CDR3 is built from 16 residues. The CDR3 coding sequence is TGTGCCAGCAGTTTAGCGGGAGGTGGAACGTCCTACGAGCAGTACTTC. Encoded protein: CASSLAGGGTSYEQYF.

V and J are TRBV19 and TRBJ1-5; D ambiguous. The CDR3 contains 16 residues. The germline V gene has CDR1 LNHDA and CDR2 SQIVND (reference sequence). Trimming stripped 1 base from V and 0 bases from J, with 10 bases between. The CDR3 loop reads CASSIGRVSSNQPQHF. The CDR3 region has the DNA TGTGCCAGTAGTATAGGGAGGGTATCTAGCAATCAGCCCCAGCATTTT.

This chain links TRBV9 with TRBJ2-2; 9 nucleotides line up with TRBD2. V lost 9 bases, J lost 10 bases, and 31 bases stayed unmatched. Germline V gene sequence: CDR1 SGDLS, CDR2 YYNGEE. This CDR3 is built from 20 residues. For the CDR3, the DNA is TGTGCCATACCCGAATATAGGCCGACAGACGGCGGGAGGGCCTACTTGGAGCTGTTTTTT. It specifies CAIPEYRPTDGGRAYLELFF. Combining the CDR3 with reference TRBV9 and TRBJ2-2 gives the whole variable domain DSGVTQTPKHLITATGQRVTLRCSPRSGDLSVYWYQQSLDQGLQFLIQYYNGEERAKGNILERFSAQQFPDLHSELNLSSLELGDSALYFCAIPEYRPTDGGRAYLELFFGEGSRLTVL.

Here the CDR3 reads CASSWGTGEKFF. DNA for the CDR3: TGCGCCAGCAGCTGGGGGACTGGAGAGAAGTTCTTC. The chain links TRBV5-1 to TRBJ2-1, with D tentatively TRBD2 (6 bases). Germline V gives CDR1 SGHRS, CDR2 YFSETQ. The CDR3 contains 12 residues. The germline V and J ends were trimmed by 3 bases and 14 bases, with 15 bases remaining between them.

The chain joins TRBV4-1 to TRBJ2-1; TRBD2 matches 10 bases. Germline CDR1 and CDR2: MGHRA and YSYEKL. The CDR3 covers 16 residues. V shed 3 bases and J 7 bases; nucleotides not matched to a gene: 9. Here the CDR3 DNA reads TGCGCCAGCAGCCAGATGGTTCTAGCGGGAGATAATGAGCAGTTCTTC. This encodes CASSQMVLAGDNEQFF.

This rearrangement joins TRBV6-5 to TRBJ1-2; TRBD1 matches 7 bases. The V segment lost 7 bases and the J segment 8 bases; nucleotides outside the gene matches: 13. Per the germline V gene, CDR1 is MNHEY and CDR2 is SVGAGI. This CDR3 has 14 amino acids. The CDR3 nucleotides are TGTGCCAGCACGGTAAACCGGGACAGCAAGGGCTACACCTTC. Its protein is CASTVNRDSKGYTF.

This chain connects TRBV2 to TRBJ2-7; the D is unclear. CDR1 SNHLY and CDR2 FYNNEI come from the germline V gene. V dropped 8 bases and J dropped 2 bases, with 10 bases sitting between them. The CDR3 sequence is 12 residues long. In nucleotides, the CDR3 is TGTGCCAGCGAATACAGTACCTACGAGCAGTACTTC. Translated: CASEYSTYEQYF.

This clone was observed a single time. The chain links TRBV19 to TRBJ2-1; weak D call: TRBD2 (5 bases). In germline, CDR1 is LNHDA, CDR2 SQIVND (reference sequence). The V and J ends lost 5 bases and 1 base respectively, with 9 bases between them. This CDR3 is 14 amino acids long. The CDR3 loop reads CASSVRGSYNEQFF. In nucleotides, the CDR3 is TGTGCCAGTAGTGTACGGGGATCCTACAATGAGCAGTTCTTC. The full variable domain, completed using reference TRBV19 and TRBJ2-1, is DGGITQSPKYLFRKEGQNVTLSCEQNLNHDAMYWYRQDPGQGLRLIYYSQIVNDFQKGDIAEGYSVSREKKESFPLTVTSAQKNPTAFYLCASSVRGSYNEQFFGPGTRLTVL.

The chain recombines TRBV7-9 with TRBJ2-7; TRBD1 agrees at 10 bases. V shed 4 bases, J shed 5 bases, and the junction held 8 bases outside the gene matches. This CDR3 has 15 residues. In germline, CDR1 is SEHNR, CDR2 FQNEAQ (reference sequence). The CDR3, as DNA: TGTGCCAGCAGCTACCGGACAGGGGGTCGGGACGAGCAGTACTTC. Protein: CASSYRTGGRDEQYF. The complete variable domain, with remaining parts taken from reference TRBV7-9 and TRBJ2-7, reads DTGVSQNPRHKITKRGQNVTFRCDPISEHNRLYWYRQTLGQGPEFLTYFQNEAQLEKSRLLSDRFSAERPKGSFSTLEIQRTEQGDSAMYLCASSYRTGGRDEQYFGPGTRLTVT.

In this sample, this clone turned up once. The chain carries TRBV19 and TRBJ2-7, with D possibly matching TRBD2 (6 bases). The CDR3 is made up of 12 amino acids. V lost 4 bases to trimming and J lost 7 bases, with 11 bases between them. Per the germline V gene, CDR1 is LNHDA and CDR2 is SQIVND (reference sequence). The CDR3 here is CASSNGGVEQYF. The CDR3 DNA follows: TGTGCCAGTAGTAACGGGGGTGTGGAGCAGTACTTC.

A single count supports this clone. The chain couples TRBV15 to TRBJ1-1; D is perhaps TRBD1 (5 bases). The germline V gene has CDR1 LNHNV and CDR2 YYDKDF (reference sequence). V shed 1 base and J shed 5 bases, with 11 bases lying between them. There are 14 residues in the CDR3. The CDR3 loop reads CATSRGDGGTEAFF. Here the CDR3 DNA reads TGTGCCACCAGCAGAGGGGACGGGGGAACTGAAGCTTTCTTT.

CDR3 amino acids: CSVRGDYGYTF. The CDR3 DNA follows: TGCAGCGTCAGGGGGGACTATGGCTACACCTTC. J is TRBJ1-2 and V is TRBV29-1, with 7 bases that match TRBD1. The junction had 1 base not matched to a gene; V was cut back by 6 bases and J by 3 bases. This CDR3 is 11 amino acids long. Germline CDR1 SQVTM, CDR2 ANQGSEA.

V is TRBV7-6 and J is TRBJ2-7; no firm D call. Germline assignment: CDR1 SGHVS and CDR2 FNYEAQ. Trimming shortened V by 5 bases and J by 3 bases, and 11 bases separated the two germline ends. The CDR3 is made up of 13 amino acids. Here the CDR3 reads CASSRAESYEQYF. The DNA of the CDR3 is TGTGCCAGCAGCCGAGCAGAAAGCTACGAGCAGTACTTC.

The chain couples TRBV19 to TRBJ1-2; no clear D gene. Germline V gene sequence: CDR1 LNHDA, CDR2 SQIVND (reference sequence). The CDR3 totals 13 residues. V lost 3 bases and J 6 bases, leaving 11 bases between the germline ends. The CDR3 reads CASSINGPDGYTF. The CDR3 region has the DNA TGTGCCAGTAGTATTAACGGTCCAGATGGCTACACCTTC.